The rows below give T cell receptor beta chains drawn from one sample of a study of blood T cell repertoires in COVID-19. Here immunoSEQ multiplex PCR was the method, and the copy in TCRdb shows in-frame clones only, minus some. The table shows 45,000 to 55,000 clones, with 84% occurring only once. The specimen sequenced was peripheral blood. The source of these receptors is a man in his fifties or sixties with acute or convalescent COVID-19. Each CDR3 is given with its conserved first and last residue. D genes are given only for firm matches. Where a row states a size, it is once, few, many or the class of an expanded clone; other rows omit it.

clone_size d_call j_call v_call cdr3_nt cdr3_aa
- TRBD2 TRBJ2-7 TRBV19 TGTGCCAGTAGTATAGAGTATCAGAAGACTAGCCGTCCGGAGCAGTACTTC CASSIEYQKTSRPEQYF
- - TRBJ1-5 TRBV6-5 TGTGCCAGCAGTCTAACGAGGAATCAGCCCCAGCATTTT CASSLTRNQPQHF
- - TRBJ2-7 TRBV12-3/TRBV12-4 TGTGCCAGCAGTATCTACAGGGAGTACGAGCAGTACTTC CASSIYREYEQYF
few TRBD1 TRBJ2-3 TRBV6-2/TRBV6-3 TGTGCCAGCAGTTTCGAAGGGACAGGGGGAGATACGCAGTATTTT CASSFEGTGGDTQYF
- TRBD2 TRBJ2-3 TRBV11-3 TGTGCCAGCAGCTGGACTAGCAGTTCCGATACGCAGTATTTT CASSWTSSSDTQYF
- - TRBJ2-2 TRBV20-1 TGCAGTGCTTCCCTTCCCGGGGAGCTGTTTTTT CSASLPGELFF
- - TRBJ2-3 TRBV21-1 TGTGCCAGCATGGAGAGGGGCAGGGGGCGCGGGGATACGCAGTATTTT CASMERGRGRGDTQYF
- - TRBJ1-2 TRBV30 TGTGCCTGGAGTGTACCTAAGAACTATGGCTACACCTTC CAWSVPKNYGYTF
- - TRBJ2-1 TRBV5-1 TGCGCCAGCAGCCCTACGGACGGGGTCAATGAGCAGTTCTTC CASSPTDGVNEQFF
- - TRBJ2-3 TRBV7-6 TGTGCCAGCAGCTTAGCGTATAGTAGCACAGATACGCAGTATTTT CASSLAYSSTDTQYF
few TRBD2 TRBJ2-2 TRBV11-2 TGTGCCAGCAGCTTAGAGGGAGGGTCGAACACCGGGGAGCTGTTTTTT CASSLEGGSNTGELFF
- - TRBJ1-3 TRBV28 TGTGCCAGCAGTTGGCCCTCTGGAAACACCATATATTTT CASSWPSGNTIYF
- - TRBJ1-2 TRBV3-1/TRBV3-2 TGTGCCAGCAGCCCAGGCGGGGGGTACTATGGCTACACCTTC CASSPGGGYYGYTF
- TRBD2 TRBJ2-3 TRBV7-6 TGTGCCAGCAGCCGTCTAGCGGGGGGGGCAGATACGCAGTATTTT CASSRLAGGADTQYF
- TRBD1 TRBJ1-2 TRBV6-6 TGTGCCAGCAGCCGACAGGGGAGCTACACCTTC CASSRQGSYTF
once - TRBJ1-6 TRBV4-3 TGCGCCAGCAGCCAAGTGCCGGGTCTGGATGCATCACCCCTCCACTTT CASSQVPGLDASPLHF
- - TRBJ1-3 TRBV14 TGTGCCAGCAGCCGGACGGGAGTTGGAAACACCATATATTTT CASSRTGVGNTIYF
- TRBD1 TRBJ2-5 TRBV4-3 TGCGCCAGCAGCCAAGGCACGGGACAGGGTGAAGAGACCCAGTACTTC CASSQGTGQGEETQYF
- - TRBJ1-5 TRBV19 TGTGCCAGTAAACGGGGGAACAGGCAGACTAGCAATCAGCCCCAGCATTTT CASKRGNRQTSNQPQHF
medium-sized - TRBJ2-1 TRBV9 TGTGCCAGCAACCCGGGAGATTACGACTACAATGAGCAGTTCTTC CASNPGDYDYNEQFF
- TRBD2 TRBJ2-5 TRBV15 TGTGCCACCAGCAGAGATCTCCGAGCGGGAGCAGTTAGAGAGACCCAGTACTTC CATSRDLRAGAVRETQYF
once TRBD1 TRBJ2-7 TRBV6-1 TGTGCCAGCAATGAACAGGGGGCCCTTTACGAGCAGTACTTC CASNEQGALYEQYF
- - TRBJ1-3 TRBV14 TGTGCCAGCAGCCATTTACAGGGCTCTGGAAACACCATATATTTT CASSHLQGSGNTIYF